These T cell receptor beta chains were read from a single sample in a study of T cells after posttransplantation cyclophosphamide. Produced via immunoSEQ multiplex PCR; TCRdb's table is partial and in-frame only. The repertoire holds thousands of clones, with roughly four fifths as singletons. This specimen was CD4+ T cells sorted from blood, taken 950 to 1,200 days after allogeneic stem cell transplant with posttransplant cyclophosphamide. The receptors stem from a female patient aged 35-55 years who received an allogeneic stem cell transplant from a related donor, was CMV-positive, and had no GVHD. Some T cells may be transferred from the graft donor. CDR3s include the opening cysteine and the closing phenylalanine or tryptophan. Each record gives: clone size, D gene, V gene, J gene, CDR3 protein, CDR3 DNA. D genes are given only for firm matches. Not every row has a clone size; where given, it reads once, few, many or a size class.

clone_size: once
d_call: TRBD1
v_call: TRBV5-6
j_call: TRBJ2-5
cdr3_aa: CASSLAFGQTRQGGETQYF
cdr3_nt: TGTGCCAGCAGCTTGGCATTTGGGCAAACTCGACAGGGGGGAGAGACCCAGTACTTC

clone_size: large
d_call: TRBD2
v_call: TRBV7-2
j_call: TRBJ2-5
cdr3_aa: CASSESYRGGEETQYF
cdr3_nt: TGTGCCAGCAGCGAATCGTACCGGGGAGGGGAAGAGACCCAGTACTTC

clone_size: NA
d_call: TRBD2
v_call: TRBV19
j_call: TRBJ2-7
cdr3_aa: CATSISYSGGAAVYEQYF
cdr3_nt: TGTGCCACCTCCATATCCTATAGCGGGGGGGCGGCTGTTTACGAGCAGTACTTC

clone_size: once
d_call: TRBD1
v_call: TRBV5-1
j_call: TRBJ1-3
cdr3_aa: CASSPGDRIGNTIYF
cdr3_nt: TGCGCCAGCAGCCCAGGGGACAGGATCGGAAACACCATATATTTT

clone_size: NA
d_call: NA
v_call: TRBV28
j_call: TRBJ1-1
cdr3_aa: CASTDWGRENTEAFF
cdr3_nt: TGTGCCAGCACAGATTGGGGGAGGGAGAACACTGAAGCTTTCTTT

clone_size: NA
d_call: TRBD2
v_call: TRBV5-6
j_call: TRBJ2-3
cdr3_aa: CASSFGRGFADTQYF
cdr3_nt: TGTGCCAGCAGTTTCGGGCGGGGGTTCGCAGATACGCAGTATTTT

clone_size: NA
d_call: NA
v_call: TRBV7-8
j_call: TRBJ1-2
cdr3_aa: CASSLGRIAPLEGYTF
cdr3_nt: TGTGCCAGCAGCCTGGGGCGGATCGCCCCCCTGGAGGGCTACACCTTC

clone_size: NA
d_call: TRBD1
v_call: TRBV19
j_call: TRBJ2-3
cdr3_aa: CARLTGTGTTDTQYF
cdr3_nt: TGTGCCAGATTGACCGGGACAGGGACCACAGATACGCAGTATTTT

clone_size: once
d_call: NA
v_call: TRBV6-5
j_call: TRBJ2-2
cdr3_aa: CASSPPTGTGELFF
cdr3_nt: TGTGCCAGCAGCCCCCCGACGGGGACCGGGGAGCTGTTTTTT

clone_size: NA
d_call: TRBD2
v_call: TRBV5-1
j_call: TRBJ2-1
cdr3_aa: CASSFGLAGGLTYNEQFF
cdr3_nt: TGCGCCAGCAGCTTTGGACTAGCGGGGGGTCTAACCTACAATGAGCAGTTCTTC

clone_size: NA
d_call: NA
v_call: TRBV7-2
j_call: TRBJ2-5
cdr3_aa: CASSLGQPETQYF
cdr3_nt: TGTGCCAGCAGCCTAGGACAGCCAGAGACCCAGTACTTC

clone_size: NA
d_call: NA
v_call: TRBV2
j_call: TRBJ1-1
cdr3_aa: CASRGARVEAFF
cdr3_nt: TGTGCCAGCAGGGGGGCGCGGGTTGAAGCTTTCTTT